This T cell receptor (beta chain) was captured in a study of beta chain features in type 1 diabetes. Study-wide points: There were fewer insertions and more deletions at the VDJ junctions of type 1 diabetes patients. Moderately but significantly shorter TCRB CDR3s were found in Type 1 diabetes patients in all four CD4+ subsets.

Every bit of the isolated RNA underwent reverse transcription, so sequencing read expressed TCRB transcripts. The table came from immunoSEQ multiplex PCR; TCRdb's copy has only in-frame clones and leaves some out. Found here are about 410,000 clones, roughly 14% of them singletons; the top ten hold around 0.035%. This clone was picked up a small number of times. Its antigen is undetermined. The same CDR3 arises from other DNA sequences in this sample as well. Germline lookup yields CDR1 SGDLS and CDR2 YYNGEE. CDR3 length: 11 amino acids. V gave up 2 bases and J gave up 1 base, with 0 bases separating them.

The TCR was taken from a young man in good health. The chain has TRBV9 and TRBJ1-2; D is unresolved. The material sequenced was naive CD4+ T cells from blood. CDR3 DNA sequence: TGTGCCAGCAGCGTTAACTATGGCTACACCTTC. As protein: CASSVNYGYTF.